Presented here are 25 T cell receptor beta chains from one specimen sequenced in a study of CD8 T cells in ankylosing spondylitis. TCRdb fed the 5' RACE reads into MiXCR, producing one record per CDR3 protein. Found here are roughly 170,000 distinct CDR3 sequences, 9.8% of them singletons; the top ten hold approximately 15%. The specimen was blood, either unsorted or a sorted T cell fraction (not recorded which). These receptors all stem from a female donor with ankylosing spondylitis or in good health (not recorded which).

The chain joins TRBV15 to TRBJ1-2, with 9 bases that match TRBD1. V was pared by 9 bases and J by 3 bases, with 11 bases of the junction left unmatched. The germline gives CDR1 LNHNV, CDR2 YYDKDF (reference sequence). The CDR3 spans 15 residues. CDR3 in amino acids: CATQPGQGPHYGYTF. The CDR3 region has the DNA TGTGCCACACAGCCGGGACAGGGCCCCCACTATGGCTACACCTTC.

The table lists this clonotype with many counts. The chain uses TRBV10-3 and TRBJ2-1, with D perhaps TRBD2 (5 bases). Germline V CDR1 and CDR2: ENHRY, SYGVKD. With 0 bases removed from V and 5 bases from J, the gap between germline ends came to 8 bases. CDR3 length: 14 amino acids. This CDR3 reads CAISESAGDNEQFF. CDR3 nucleotide sequence: TGTGCCATCAGTGAGTCGGCGGGCGACAATGAGCAGTTCTTC.

In this sample, this clonotype turned up many times. The V and J genes are TRBV30 and TRBJ2-5; D remains unclear. V was pared by 4 bases and J by 7 bases, with 19 bases between. Germline assignment: CDR1 GTSNPN and CDR2 SVGIG (reference sequence). This CDR3 is 14 amino acids long. The chain's CDR3 is CAWTPESRKATQYF. For the CDR3, the DNA is TGTGCCTGGACTCCTGAGAGCCGTAAGGCGACCCAGTACTTC.

The sample holds a few counts of this clonotype. In nucleotides, the CDR3 is TGTGCCAGCAGCCAAAGGGTTAAGAACACTGAAGCTTTCTTT. Protein: CASSQRVKNTEAFF. The rearrangement joins TRBV14 to TRBJ1-1; D remains unclear. The CDR3 has 14 amino acids. Trimming cost V 2 bases and J 1 base, with 8 bases left between them. Germline CDR1 reads SGHDN; CDR2 reads FVKESK.

The table lists this clonotype with a few counts. The chain links TRBV20-1 to TRBJ2-3; D remains ambiguous. The V gene's germline CDR1 is DFQATT and CDR2 SNEGSKA (reference sequence). With 0 bases removed from V and 3 bases from J, the gap between germline ends came to 16 bases. The CDR3 runs 16 residues. This CDR3 reads CSARDGEAVMTDTQYF. The CDR3 DNA is TGCAGTGCTAGAGATGGAGAGGCCGTAATGACAGATACGCAGTATTTT.

This clonotype has a count of ten or more. This chain links TRBV29-1 with TRBJ2-2; D is undetermined. CDR1 SQVTM and CDR2 ANQGSEA come from the germline V gene. The CDR3 consists of 12 residues. The V end lost 6 bases, the J end lost 8 bases, and 13 bases lay between the germline ends. DNA for the CDR3: TGCAGCGTACTCGCAGACCGAGGGGAGCTGTTTTTT. Translating it yields CSVLADRGELFF.

This sequence joins TRBV20-1 and TRBJ2-7; D tentatively reads TRBD1 or TRBD2 (5 bases each). The V and J ends lost 6 bases and 2 bases respectively, with 14 bases between them. Germline CDR1 DFQATT, CDR2 SNEGSKA (reference sequence). The CDR3 totals 13 residues. This CDR3 reads CSATRGRAYEQYF. The CDR3, as DNA: TGCAGTGCAACCCGGGGCAGGGCCTACGAGCAGTACTTC.

This chain uses TRBV14 with TRBJ2-3, with 12 bases that match TRBD1. After removal of 8 bases from V and 2 bases from J, the junction contained 14 bases not matched to a gene. CDR1 SGHDN and CDR2 FVKESK come from the germline V gene. The CDR3 has 18 amino acids. CDR3 DNA sequence: TGTGCCAGCCGCCGCGGAGCCGGGACAGGGGGCTTCACAGATACGCAGTATTTT. It codes for CASRRGAGTGGFTDTQYF.

This clonotype was seen many times. J is TRBJ1-2 and V is TRBV15; no clear D. CDR3 length: 16 amino acids. Germline V gene sequence: CDR1 LNHNV, CDR2 YYDKDF (reference sequence). The V and J ends lost 0 bases and 0 bases respectively, with 11 bases between them. The CDR3 sequence is CATSRDRTAANYGYTF. In DNA form, the CDR3 reads TGTGCCACCAGCAGAGATCGAACAGCGGCTAACTATGGCTACACCTTC.

The table lists this clonotype with a few counts. V gene TRBV6-1 combines with J gene TRBJ2-5, with D possibly TRBD2 on 6 matching bases. In germline, CDR1 is MNHNS, CDR2 SASEGT. V was trimmed by 10 bases and J by 3 bases, leaving 18 bases between them. The CDR3 is made up of 14 amino acids. CDR3 in amino acids: CATAPVGEEETQYF. The CDR3, as DNA: TGTGCCACCGCCCCAGTCGGGGAGGAAGAGACCCAGTACTTC.

J is TRBJ2-5 and V is TRBV12-3 or TRBV12-4; 12 positions agree with TRBD2. This CDR3 region has 15 residues. V gave up 4 bases and J gave up 4 bases; unmatched junction bases: 4. CDR3 DNA: TGTGCCAGCAGTTCAGGACTAGCGGGATTAGAGACCCAGTACTTC. It specifies CASSSGLAGLETQYF.

This clonotype has just a few counts. The rearrangement links TRBV12-3 or TRBV12-4 to TRBJ2-7, with TRBD1 matching over 10 bases. The length of the CDR3 is 15 residues. The V segment lost 5 bases and the J segment 3 bases; nucleotides outside the gene matches: 7. This CDR3 reads CASSGGTGEFYEQYF. CDR3 in DNA: TGTGCCAGCAGTGGCGGGACAGGGGAATTCTACGAGCAGTACTTC.

This clonotype was counted between two and nine times. This chain joins TRBV20-1 and TRBJ2-1; 14 positions agree with TRBD2. V was clipped by 6 bases and J by 7 bases; unmatched bases: 2. CDR3 length: 13 residues. The germline CDR1 and CDR2 sequences are DFQATT and SNEGSKA (reference sequence). The CDR3 sequence is CSARTSGRNEQFF. CDR3 DNA sequence: TGCAGTGCAAGGACTAGCGGGAGGAATGAGCAGTTCTTC.

The V call is TRBV28, the J call TRBJ1-4; 7 positions match TRBD1. The CDR3 totals 12 residues. In germline, CDR1 is MDHEN, CDR2 SYDVKM. Losses at the gene ends were 7 bases for V and 8 bases for J; bases not matched to a gene: 4. The CDR3 protein is CASTQGDEKLFF. The CDR3 nucleotides are TGTGCCAGCACCCAGGGGGACGAAAAACTGTTTTTT.

The chain links TRBV11-2 to TRBJ1-5; no reliable D call. V lost 6 bases and J lost 7, with 13 bases in between. This CDR3 has 13 residues. The germline gives CDR1 SGHAT, CDR2 FQNNGV. The CDR3 reads CASSHPGEQPQHF. CDR3 nucleotides: TGTGCCAGCAGTCACCCCGGGGAGCAGCCCCAGCATTTT.

This clonotype was counted only a few times. The chain links TRBV7-2 to TRBJ1-3; no definite D call. V was shortened by 1 base and J by 0 bases, with 7 bases between the two germline ends. CDR3 length: 15 residues. Per germline, CDR1 SGHTA and CDR2 FQGNSA. The DNA for the CDR3 is TGTGCCAGCAGCTTAGAGTTATACTCTGGAAACACCATATATTTT. As protein: CASSLELYSGNTIYF. Variable domain in full (rest from reference TRBV7-2 and TRBJ1-3): GAGVSQSPSNKVTEKGKDVELRCDPISGHTALYWYRQSLGQGLEFLIYFQGNSAPDKSGLPSDRFSAERTGGSVSTLTIQRTQQEDSAVYLCASSLELYSGNTIYFGEGSWLTVV.

The V and J genes are TRBV7-8 and TRBJ2-1; D is uncertain. Germline V gene sequence: CDR1 SGHVS, CDR2 FQNEAQ. V was shortened by 10 bases and J by 9 bases, with 7 bases between the two germline ends. The CDR3 is made up of 9 amino acids. The CDR3: CATGFEQFF. DNA of the CDR3: TGTGCCACCGGTTTTGAGCAGTTCTTC.

This clonotype was seen only a few times. The chain employs TRBV9 and TRBJ2-1; 7 positions match TRBD2. Trimming took 1 base from V and 6 from J; bases not matched to a gene: 13. Germline CDR1 reads SGDLS; CDR2 reads YYNGEE. This CDR3 region has 17 residues. The DNA of the CDR3 is TGTGCCAGCAGCGTAAATGCGGTACCGTGGGAGGGCAATGAGCAGTTCTTC. It specifies CASSVNAVPWEGNEQFF.

This clonotype was observed at least ten times. The J gene is TRBJ2-1, the V gene TRBV7-9; tentative D call: TRBD1 (6 bases). From germline, CDR1 is SEHNR and CDR2 FQNEAQ (reference sequence). The V end lost 2 bases, the J end lost 0 bases, and 8 bases lay between the germline ends. There are 15 residues in the CDR3. The CDR3 spells CASSLQGSSYNEQFF. In nucleotides, the CDR3 is TGTGCCAGCAGCTTACAGGGGAGCTCCTACAATGAGCAGTTCTTC. The complete variable domain, with remaining parts taken from reference TRBV7-9 and TRBJ2-1, reads DTGVSQNPRHKITKRGQNVTFRCDPISEHNRLYWYRQTLGQGPEFLTYFQNEAQLEKSRLLSDRFSAERPKGSFSTLEIQRTEQGDSAMYLCASSLQGSSYNEQFFGPGTRLTVL.

This clonotype appeared many times. The chain has TRBV13 and TRBJ1-1; no firm D call. V was trimmed by 0 bases and J by 3 bases, leaving 8 bases between them. The CDR3 runs to 14 residues. The germline V gene has CDR1 PRHDT and CDR2 FYEKMQ (reference sequence). The CDR3 loop is CASSLGQVDTEAFF. Here the CDR3 DNA reads TGTGCCAGCAGCTTAGGGCAGGTGGACACTGAAGCTTTCTTT.

At least ten counts were recorded for this clonotype. The rearrangement joins TRBV12-3 or TRBV12-4 to TRBJ2-7, with D possibly TRBD1 on 6 matching bases. V was trimmed by 5 bases and J by 2 bases, leaving 13 bases between them. CDR3 size: 14 residues. The CDR3 sequence is CASSLGTSPYEQYF. The CDR3 DNA reads TGTGCCAGCAGTCTCGGGACAAGTCCCTACGAGCAGTACTTC.

This clonotype was seen a few times. This chain links TRBV5-8 with TRBJ2-7, with a tentative D call TRBD2 (6 bases). The CDR3 runs 15 residues. Germline CDR1 reads SGHTS; CDR2 reads YDEGEE. V was pared by 4 bases and J by 3 bases, with 17 bases between. The CDR3 region has the DNA TGTGCCAGCAGCCCTACGGCGGAGGGGCTCTACGAGCAGTACTTC. Amino acids: CASSPTAEGLYEQYF.

The rearrangement links TRBV27 to TRBJ2-3, with 8 bases that match TRBD1. The junction had 12 bases not matched to a gene; V was cut back by 8 bases and J by 5 bases. CDR1 and CDR2 (germline): MNHEY, SMNVEV (reference sequence). The CDR3 is 15 residues long. The CDR3 bases are TGTGCCAGCTCCTATTCCGCCAGGGGGCGAGATACGCAGTATTTT. This sequence encodes CASSYSARGRDTQYF.

This clonotype was picked up a small number of times. V gene TRBV6-5 combines with J gene TRBJ2-7; the D gene is possibly TRBD1 (5 bases). The V gene's germline CDR1 is MNHEY and CDR2 SVGAGI. The V end was cut by 2 bases, the J end by 4 bases, with 15 bases between. The CDR3 has 15 amino acids. DNA for the CDR3: TGTGCCAGCAGTTACCGAGGACACGTGGGTTACGAGCAGTACTTC. Residues: CASSYRGHVGYEQYF.

This chain joins TRBV2 and TRBJ2-5; 10 bases line up with TRBD2. After removal of 1 base from V and 3 bases from J, the junction contained 5 bases not matched to a gene. The CDR3 totals 16 residues. CDR1 SNHLY and CDR2 FYNNEI come from the germline V gene. CDR3 nucleotides: TGTGCCAGCAGTGAAGTAAAGAGCGGGAGGGAAGAGACCCAGTACTTC. This encodes CASSEVKSGREETQYF. Drawing the rest from reference TRBV2 and TRBJ2-5, the complete variable domain is EPEVTQTPSHQVTQMGQEVILRCVPISNHLYFYWYRQILGQKVEFLVSFYNNEISEKSEIFDDQFSVERPDGSNFTLKIRSTKLEDSAMYFCASSEVKSGREETQYFGPGTRLLVL.